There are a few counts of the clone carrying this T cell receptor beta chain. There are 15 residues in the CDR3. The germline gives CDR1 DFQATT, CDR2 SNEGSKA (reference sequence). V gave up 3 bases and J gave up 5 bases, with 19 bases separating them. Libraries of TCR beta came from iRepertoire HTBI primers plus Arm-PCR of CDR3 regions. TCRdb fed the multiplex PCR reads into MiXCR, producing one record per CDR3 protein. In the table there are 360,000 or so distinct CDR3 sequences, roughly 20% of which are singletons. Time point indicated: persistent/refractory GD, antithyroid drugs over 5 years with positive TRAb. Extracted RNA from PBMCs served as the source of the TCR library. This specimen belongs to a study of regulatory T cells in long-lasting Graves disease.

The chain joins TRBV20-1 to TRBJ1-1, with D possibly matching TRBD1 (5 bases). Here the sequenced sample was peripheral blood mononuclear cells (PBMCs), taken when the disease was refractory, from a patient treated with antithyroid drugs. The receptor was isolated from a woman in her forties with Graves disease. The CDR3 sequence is CSASGHRQPGTEAFF. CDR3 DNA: TGCAGTGCTAGTGGACACCGACAGCCGGGGACTGAAGCTTTCTTT.